The 26 T cell receptor beta chains given below trace back to one sample, sequenced in a study of shared clonotypes between healthy human individuals. The assay was immunoSEQ multiplex PCR, and TCRdb's table has in-frame clones only and misses some. This table has some 2,500,000 clones, roughly 93% appearing once. The sample was naive CD4+ T cells from PBMCs. As for subset: CD45RA+ positively selected. The receptors were gathered from a young man in good health. Some clones in this sample may be carry-over from other donors' samples.

The chain carries TRBV29-1 and TRBJ1-1; a possible D gene is TRBD1 (6 bases). Per germline, CDR1 SQVTM and CDR2 ANQGSEA. Trimming pared 4 bases from V and 0 bases from J, leaving 12 bases between. The CDR3 is made up of 14 amino acids. The CDR3 DNA reads as TGCAGCGTTGGGAACAGGGCCATGAACACTGAAGCTTTCTTT. Its protein product is CSVGNRAMNTEAFF.

The chain is built from TRBV5-1 and TRBJ2-5, with 8 positions matching TRBD1. The CDR3 is 13 amino acids. The J segment lost 6 bases and the V segment lost 0 bases, leaving 1 base of the junction unmatched. Per germline, CDR1 SGHRS and CDR2 YFSETQ. The CDR3: CASSLGQGKTQYF. Here the CDR3 DNA reads TGCGCCAGCAGCTTGGGACAGGGGAAGACCCAGTACTTC.

The gene calls are TRBV5-1 and TRBJ2-3, with D unclear. V lost 1 base and J 2 bases, leaving 8 bases between the germline ends. This CDR3 is 14 amino acids long. The germline CDR1 and CDR2 sequences are SGHRS and YFSETQ. DNA of the CDR3: TGCGCCAGCAGCTTGAGGAGCTACACAGATACGCAGTATTTT. Translated: CASSLRSYTDTQYF.

This chain connects TRBV28 to TRBJ2-1, with D hard to call. Deletions cut 8 bases from V and 2 bases from J, with 16 bases between. Germline CDR1 reads MDHEN; CDR2 reads SYDVKM. The CDR3 has 15 amino acids. The CDR3 sequence: CASSSPRSPYNEQFF. The DNA for the CDR3 is TGTGCCAGCTCCTCTCCGAGATCCCCCTACAATGAGCAGTTCTTC.

DNA of the CDR3: TGTGCCAGCAGTTCCACGCCGACTAGAGACGAGCAGTACTTC. Its translation is CASSSTPTRDEQYF. This sequence joins TRBV28 and TRBJ2-7, with a tentative D call TRBD2 (6 bases). This CDR3 is built from 14 residues. CDR1 and CDR2 from the germline V gene are MDHEN and SYDVKM. Trimming pared 4 bases from V and 5 bases from J, leaving 15 bases between.

This chain links TRBV5-1 with TRBJ2-5; either TRBD1 or TRBD2 may supply D (6 bases each). The CDR3 is 16 residues long. CDR1 and CDR2 (germline): SGHRS, YFSETQ. The V and J ends lost 0 bases and 5 bases respectively, with 17 bases between them. The CDR3 sequence is CASSLVPGAGTETQYF. CDR3 nucleotide sequence: TGCGCCAGCAGCTTGGTTCCGGGGGCTGGGACCGAGACCCAGTACTTC.

The V call is TRBV4-1, the J call TRBJ1-2, with unresolved D. V was shortened by 6 bases and J by 2 bases, with 10 bases between the two germline ends. The CDR3 runs 13 residues. CDR1 and CDR2 from the germline V gene are MGHRA and YSYEKL. The CDR3 spells CASRTTGNYGYTF. The CDR3 DNA reads as TGCGCCAGCAGGACGACGGGCAACTATGGCTACACCTTC.

This clone was detected once. The chain is built from TRBV5-1 and TRBJ2-1; D is possibly TRBD2 (6 bases). The CDR3 loop spans 14 amino acids. Trimming left V 0 bases short and J 9 bases short, with 13 bases between. Germline CDR1 reads SGHRS; CDR2 reads YFSETQ. CDR3: CASSLASGVGEQFF. The CDR3 nucleotides are TGCGCCAGCAGCTTGGCGTCGGGGGTGGGTGAGCAGTTCTTC.

The gene calls are TRBV30 and TRBJ1-2, with 9 bases fitting TRBD1. This CDR3 has 14 residues. Losses at the gene ends were 2 bases for V and 2 bases for J; bases not matched to a gene: 3. Germline CDR1 and CDR2: GTSNPN and SVGIG (reference sequence). CDR3 sequence (DNA): TGTGCCTGGAGTACGACAGGGGGGAACTATGGCTACACCTTC. Its protein is CAWSTTGGNYGYTF.

The chain links TRBV19 to TRBJ1-5; D may be TRBD1 (6 bases). This CDR3 spans 12 amino acids. CDR1 and CDR2 (germline): LNHDA, SQIVND (reference sequence). V lost 6 bases and J lost 7, with 10 bases in between. The CDR3 sequence is CASSSGVQPQHF. The CDR3 nucleotides read TGTGCCAGTAGCTCAGGGGTCCAGCCCCAGCATTTT.

This clone was detected once. V usage is TRBV5-1 and J usage is TRBJ2-1; no clear D gene. V was pared by 1 base and J by 0 bases, with 8 bases between. Germline V CDR1 and CDR2: SGHRS, YFSETQ. The CDR3 has 15 residues. The CDR3 protein is CASSLYQSSYNEQFF. The CDR3 DNA reads as TGCGCCAGCAGCTTGTATCAGAGCTCCTACAATGAGCAGTTCTTC.

V is TRBV9 and J is TRBJ1-3; TRBD1 might be the D (5 bases). The ends were cut back, 4 bases at V and 0 bases at J, with 14 bases in the middle. The CDR3 loop spans 16 amino acids. Germline V gives CDR1 SGDLS, CDR2 YYNGEE. Here the CDR3 DNA reads TGTGCCAGCAGCCCTTGGGGGGGAGCCTCTGGAAACACCATATATTTT. Translated: CASSPWGGASGNTIYF.

The rearrangement uses TRBV28 and TRBJ2-1; possible D gene TRBD2, 6 bases. There are 15 residues in the CDR3. Trimming took off 3 bases at V and 0 bases at J, with 9 bases between the two ends. Germline V lookup: CDR1 MDHEN, CDR2 SYDVKM. CDR3 in DNA: TGTGCCAGCAGTTTCGCCGGGAGCTCCTACAATGAGCAGTTCTTC. Its protein product is CASSFAGSSYNEQFF. The entire variable domain, with the rest obtained from reference TRBV28 and TRBJ2-1, is as follows: DVKVTQSSRYLVKRTGEKVFLECVQDMDHENMFWYRQDPGLGLRLIYFSYDVKMKEKGDIPEGYSVSREKKERFSLILESASTNQTSMYLCASSFAGSSYNEQFFGPGTRLTVL.

The rearrangement links TRBV14 to TRBJ2-1, with D hard to call. From germline, CDR1 is SGHDN and CDR2 FVKESK. The ends were cut back, 3 bases at V and 3 bases at J, with 6 bases in the middle. CDR3 length: 13 residues. The CDR3 DNA sequence: TGTGCCAGCAGCCATAGTAACTACAATGAGCAGTTCTTC. Amino acids: CASSHSNYNEQFF.

The CDR3 sequence: CASSSPAPDVNEQFF. The CDR3 DNA reads as TGCGCCAGCAGCTCGCCCGCCCCGGATGTCAATGAGCAGTTCTTC. This sequence joins TRBV5-1 and TRBJ2-1; no clear D gene. The V end lost 3 bases, the J end lost 6 bases, and 16 bases lay between the germline ends. The germline V gene has CDR1 SGHRS and CDR2 YFSETQ. The CDR3 covers 15 residues.

The V gene is TRBV5-8, the J gene TRBJ2-5; 14 bases are a match to TRBD2. This CDR3 contains 18 residues. With V trimmed by 5 bases and J by 5 bases, 14 bases remained unmatched. The germline V gene has CDR1 SGHTS and CDR2 YDEGEE. The CDR3 DNA reads as TGTGCCAGCAGTTTAATGGCGGGGACTAGCGGGAGATGGGAGACCCAGTACTTC. Its translation: CASSLMAGTSGRWETQYF.

This chain uses TRBV9 with TRBJ2-5, with 9 bases aligning to TRBD2. The CDR3 covers 17 residues. J gave up 4 bases and V 0 bases, and 10 bases lay outside the gene matches. Germline V lookup: CDR1 SGDLS, CDR2 YYNGEE. This chain's CDR3 is CASSVEAGGPLRETQYF. DNA for the CDR3: TGTGCCAGCAGCGTAGAGGCGGGAGGGCCATTAAGAGAGACCCAGTACTTC.

The DNA for the CDR3 is TGTGCCAGCAGTCCAAATACGAACACCGGGGAGCTGTTTTTT. It encodes CASSPNTNTGELFF. This chain connects TRBV27 to TRBJ2-2; D is unresolved. There are 14 residues in the CDR3. CDR1 is MNHEY and CDR2 is SMNVEV in the germline V gene (reference sequence). Trimming took 5 bases from V and 0 from J, leaving 7 bases between them.

This clone occurred a few times. This chain's CDR3 is CASSIDRGRQFF. The CDR3 DNA reads TGTGCCAGTAGTATAGATCGAGGGCGGCAGTTCTTC. V usage is TRBV19 and J usage is TRBJ2-1; tentative D call: TRBD2 (5 bases). The V gene's germline CDR1 is LNHDA and CDR2 SQIVND (reference sequence). CDR3 length: 12 residues. V was trimmed by 0 bases and J by 12 bases, leaving 9 bases between them.

The genes are TRBV7-2 and TRBJ2-2, with D perhaps TRBD2 (6 bases). The CDR3 extends over 15 amino acids. In germline, CDR1 is SGHTA, CDR2 FQGNSA. V dropped 8 bases and J dropped 2 bases, with 15 bases sitting between them. The CDR3 loop reads CASFRGGANTGELFF. In DNA, the CDR3 is TGTGCCAGCTTCCGGGGCGGGGCCAACACCGGGGAGCTGTTTTTT.

The chain couples TRBV7-2 to TRBJ2-2; 10 nucleotides agree with TRBD2. CDR1 is SGHTA, CDR2 FQGNSA, per germline. The CDR3 is 18 residues long. V trimming: 5 bases; J trimming: 0 bases; junction bases outside the gene matches: 9. The CDR3, as DNA: TGTGCCAGCAGCACAACGGGACTAGCGAGATCGAACACCGGGGAGCTGTTTTTT. Amino acid sequence: CASSTTGLARSNTGELFF.

The J gene is TRBJ2-7, the V gene TRBV29-1, with 7 bases lining up with TRBD2. J lost 4 bases, V lost 5 bases, and 11 bases had no gene match. Germline CDR1 SQVTM, CDR2 ANQGSEA. CDR3 length: 14 amino acids. For the CDR3, the DNA is TGCAGCGTTTTTCGTGGCGGGGGATCGTACGAGCAGTACTTC. Translated, it gives CSVFRGGGSYEQYF.

This rearrangement joins TRBV6-5 to TRBJ1-2, with 7 bases fitting TRBD1. Germline V gene sequence: CDR1 MNHEY, CDR2 SVGAGI. CDR3 length: 13 amino acids. With V trimmed by 2 bases and J by 8 bases, 5 bases remained unmatched. CDR3: CASSYRDSTGYTF. The CDR3 coding sequence is TGTGCCAGCAGTTACCGGGACAGCACCGGCTACACCTTC.

The genes are TRBV7-2 and TRBJ2-7; maybe TRBD1 (6 bases). The CDR3 contains 17 residues. Germline values: CDR1 SGHTA, CDR2 FQGNSA. Between the trimmed V and J ends, which lost 5 bases and 1 base, there was a span of 21 bases. The CDR3 DNA is TGTGCCAGCAGCCCTCCGACGGGCAGGGGATCTTCCTACGAGCAGTACTTC. This gives the protein CASSPPTGRGSSYEQYF. Using reference TRBV7-2 and TRBJ2-7 for the parts outside the CDR3, the full variable domain is GAGVSQSPSNKVTEKGKDVELRCDPISGHTALYWYRQSLGQGLEFLIYFQGNSAPDKSGLPSDRFSAERTGGSVSTLTIQRTQQEDSAVYLCASSPPTGRGSSYEQYFGPGTRLTVT.

The chain combines TRBV6-1 with TRBJ1-5; D not certain. The CDR3 runs to 16 residues. CDR1 is MNHNS and CDR2 is SASEGT in the germline V gene. V lost 1 base, J lost 0 bases, and 10 bases lay in between. The DNA for the CDR3 is TGTGCCAGCAGTGAAGGAGGGTCATATAGCAATCAGCCCCAGCATTTT. This translates into CASSEGGSYSNQPQHF.

This clone was picked up a small number of times. The chain is built from TRBV6-5 and TRBJ1-5; D unresolved. The CDR3 is made up of 13 amino acids. The V end was cut by 2 bases, the J end by 7 bases, with 9 bases between. The V gene's germline CDR1 is MNHEY and CDR2 SVGAGI. The CDR3 is CASSYDKGQPQHF. In DNA, the CDR3 is TGTGCCAGCAGTTACGACAAAGGGCAGCCCCAGCATTTT.